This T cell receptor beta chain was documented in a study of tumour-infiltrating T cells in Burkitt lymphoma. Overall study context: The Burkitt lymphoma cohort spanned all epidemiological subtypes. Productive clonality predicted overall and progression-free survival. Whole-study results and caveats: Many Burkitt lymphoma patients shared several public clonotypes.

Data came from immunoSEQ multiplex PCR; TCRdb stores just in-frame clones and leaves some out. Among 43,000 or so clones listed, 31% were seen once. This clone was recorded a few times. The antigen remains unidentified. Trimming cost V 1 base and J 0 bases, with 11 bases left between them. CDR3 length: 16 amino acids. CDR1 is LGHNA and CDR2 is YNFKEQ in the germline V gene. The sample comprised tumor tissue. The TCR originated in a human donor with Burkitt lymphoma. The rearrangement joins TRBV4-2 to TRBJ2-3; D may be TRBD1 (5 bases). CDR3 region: CASSQVGLSSTDTQYF. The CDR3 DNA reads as TGTGCCAGCAGCCAAGTGGGGCTTTCTAGCACAGATACGCAGTATTTT.